This TCR beta chain emerged from a study of T cells after yellow fever vaccination (dated by TCRdb to about 2019). Study-wide context: The SMART-Seq v4 Ultra Low Input RNA kit was used to prepare libraries from fractions with low cell numbers. To follow T-cell clones before and after both primary and booster YFV17D yellow fever vaccination, bulk TCR alpha and beta repertoires underwent longitudinal sequencing. The cohort comprised two healthy male donors, one aged 18 to 30 and one aged 30 to 40 years. Blood was collected at multiple timepoints before and after primary and secondary immunization, and bulk PBMC replicates and cell subsets were isolated. Broader findings and caveats from the paper: The study included only two donors, which limits how far the findings can be generalized. Compared with the primary T-cell response, the secondary T-cell response was weaker but faster, peaking on day 5 rather than day 15. Because abundant contaminating clonotypes from the bulk population could be contained in FACS-sorted repertoires, computational filtering was required. A small share of clonotypes occurred in both CD4 and CD8 compartments, likely arising from convergent recombination. After the booster, most clones that had expanded after primary vaccination were detected again (approximately 96% of CD4 and 88% of CD8), suggesting broad maintenance of memory.

The meaning of the sample's treatment or condition label: live attenuated yellow fever vaccine strain. Two biological replicates of bulk PBMCs were collected at each blood-draw timepoint. A standard Ficoll-Paque protocol was used to isolate PBMCs from peripheral blood. TriZol was used to extract RNA from bulk PBMCs, CD4 and CD8 fractions, and dextramer-positive and dextramer-negative fractions. The CDR3 spans 15 residues, from the cysteine through the phenylalanine. The read is trimmed to its CDR3 DNA, 45 bases read in frame from base 1. V drops 1 base and J drops 1 base, leaving 11 bases in between. CDR1 and CDR2 (SGHRS, YFSETQ) derive from the germline V gene. Regarding this clonotype: No antigen is known for it. No much larger clonotype is one base removed from it; base qualities were not supplied.

TCR cDNA was synthesized by 5'RACE template switching, through which a universal primer site and unique molecular identifiers were introduced. Priming for cDNA synthesis came from both the TCR alpha and TCR beta constant segments. Libraries were amplified in two PCR steps, with sample barcodes and sequencing adapters added in the second step. Sequencing of libraries was performed on Illumina HiSeq 2500 (2x100 bp) or NovaSeq (2x150 bp). From the authors' description of their analysis: Demultiplexing of reads and collapsing into UMI consensus sequences were performed with MIGEC, and V(D)J alignment was carried out with MiXCR. Using edgeR on replicate PBMC samples, clonotypes were called vaccine-responding if FDR was below 0.01 and the log2 fold change was above 5 up to day 15. CD4 or CD8 identity was assigned to each bulk clonotype according to whether the clonotype was present at higher abundance in the sequenced CD4 repertoire or the sequenced CD8 repertoire. TCRdb's own reprocessing of the public reads used fastp at Q25 and MiXCR and kept productive beta chains. Rows with a matching CDR3 protein are joined into one entry that keeps the most common DNA and genes. Clone size and V and J calls follow TCRdb, not the original study. Within this sample are roughly 300,000 distinct CDR3 sequences, with around 6.8% of them counted one time only. The ten top clones hold 15% to 20% of the sample.

The V gene is TRBV5-1 and the J gene is TRBJ1-1; the D segment could be TRBD1, given 5 matching bases. This receptor was obtained from a man aged 18 to 30 who received the YFV17D yellow fever vaccine. Material: PBMCs, obtained approximately 40 days after the first yellow fever vaccination. The CDR3 protein: CASSLLDRTNTEAFF. The DNA sequence is TGCGCCAGCAGCTTGTTAGACAGAACGAACACTGAAGCTTTCTTT.